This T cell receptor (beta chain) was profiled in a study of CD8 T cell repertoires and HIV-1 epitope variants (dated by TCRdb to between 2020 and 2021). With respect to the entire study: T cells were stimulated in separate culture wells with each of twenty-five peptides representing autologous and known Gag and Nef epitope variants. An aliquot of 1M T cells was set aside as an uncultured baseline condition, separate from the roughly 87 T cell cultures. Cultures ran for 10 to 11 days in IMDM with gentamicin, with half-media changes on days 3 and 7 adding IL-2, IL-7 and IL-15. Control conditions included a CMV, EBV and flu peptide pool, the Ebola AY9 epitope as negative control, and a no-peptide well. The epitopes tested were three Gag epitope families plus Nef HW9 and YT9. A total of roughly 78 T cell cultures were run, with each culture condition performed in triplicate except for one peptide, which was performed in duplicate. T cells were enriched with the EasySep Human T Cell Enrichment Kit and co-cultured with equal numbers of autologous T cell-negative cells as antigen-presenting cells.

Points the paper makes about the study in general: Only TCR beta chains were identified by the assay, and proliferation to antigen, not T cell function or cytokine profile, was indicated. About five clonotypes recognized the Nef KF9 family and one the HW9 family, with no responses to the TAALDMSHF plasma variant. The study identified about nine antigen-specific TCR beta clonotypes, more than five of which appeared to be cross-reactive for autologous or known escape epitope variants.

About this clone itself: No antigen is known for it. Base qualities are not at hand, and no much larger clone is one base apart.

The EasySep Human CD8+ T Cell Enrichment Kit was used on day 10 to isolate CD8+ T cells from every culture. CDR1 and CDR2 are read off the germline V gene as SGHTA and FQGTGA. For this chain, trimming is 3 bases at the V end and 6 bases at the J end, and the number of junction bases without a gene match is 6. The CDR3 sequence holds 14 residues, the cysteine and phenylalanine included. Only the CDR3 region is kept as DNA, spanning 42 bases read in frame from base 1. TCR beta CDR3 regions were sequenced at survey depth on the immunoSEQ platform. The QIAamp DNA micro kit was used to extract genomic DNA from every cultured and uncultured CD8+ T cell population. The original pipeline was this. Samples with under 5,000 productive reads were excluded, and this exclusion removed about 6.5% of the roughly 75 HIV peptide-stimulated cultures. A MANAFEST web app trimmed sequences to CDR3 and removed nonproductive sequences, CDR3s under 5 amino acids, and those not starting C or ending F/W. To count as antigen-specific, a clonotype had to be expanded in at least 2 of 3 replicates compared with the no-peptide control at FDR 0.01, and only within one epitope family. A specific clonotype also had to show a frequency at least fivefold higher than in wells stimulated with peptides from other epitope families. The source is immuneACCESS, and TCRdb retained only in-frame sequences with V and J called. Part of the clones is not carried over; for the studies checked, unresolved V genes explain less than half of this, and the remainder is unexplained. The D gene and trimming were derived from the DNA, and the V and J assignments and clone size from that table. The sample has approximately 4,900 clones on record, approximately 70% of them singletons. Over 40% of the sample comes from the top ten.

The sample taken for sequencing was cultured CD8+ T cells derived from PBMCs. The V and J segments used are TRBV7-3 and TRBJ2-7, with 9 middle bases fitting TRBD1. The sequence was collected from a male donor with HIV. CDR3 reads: CASSFLDRGGEQYF. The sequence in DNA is TGTGCCAGCAGCTTTCTGGACAGGGGAGGCGAGCAGTACTTC.